This T cell receptor beta chain derives from a study of blood T cell repertoires in COVID-19. The CDR3 consists of 15 residues. The ends were cut back, 0 bases at V and 4 bases at J, with 10 bases in the middle. Germline CDR1 reads SNHLY; CDR2 reads FYNNEI. Generated by immunoSEQ multiplex PCR, the TCRdb table keeps only in-frame clones and is missing some. Of 400,000 or so clones in the sample, 80% to 90% are singletons; the top ten hold about 1.1%. Enrollees, about 18 to 89 years old, lived in about two dozen US areas. Material: PBMCs or T cells enriched from blood (not recorded which). The receptor's source is a man aged 25 to 40 who had recovered from COVID-19. The rearrangement links TRBV2 to TRBJ2-1, with a weak D call TRBD1 (5 bases). The DNA for the CDR3 is TGTGCCAGCAGTGAAGCGCTTACAGGATACAATGAGCAGTTCTTC. It yields the protein CASSEALTGYNEQFF.